This entry concerns a single T cell receptor beta chain. The sample comes from a study of shared clonotypes between healthy human individuals. Assay execution proceeded at the deep level. Some clones are missing from TCRdb's copy, which holds only in-frame ones; the method was immunoSEQ multiplex PCR. The sample shows 950,000 to 1,100,000 clones, around 82% of them seen only once. The CDR3 is 16 residues long. Trimming removed 2 bases from V and 6 bases from J; junction bases left unmatched: 8. Looked up from germline, CDR1 is MDHEN and CDR2 is SYDVKM. The J gene is TRBJ2-1, the V gene TRBV28; TRBD1 matches at 9 bases. The sequence came from a man between 18 and 35 years old in good health. Some clones in this sample may be carry-over from other donors' samples. Sample: memory CD4+ T cells from PBMCs. Subset indicated: CD45RA-negative fraction. The CDR3 DNA follows: TGTGCCAGCAGTTTAGCAGGGACAGGGCCCATCAATGAGCAGTTCTTC. Residues: CASSLAGTGPINEQFF.